Below are 7 T cell receptor beta chains sequenced from a single sample in a study of blood T cell repertoires in COVID-19. This table comes from immunoSEQ multiplex PCR, and its TCRdb copy is limited to in-frame clones, with some not included. The data show roughly 200,000 clones, about 85% seen once. Sequenced material: PBMCs or T cells enriched from blood (not recorded which). The receptors were sampled from a middle-aged woman in a cohort exposed to, infected with or recovered from COVID-19 (not recorded which).

The rearrangement uses TRBV24-1 and TRBJ2-3, with 13 bases fitting TRBD2. V dropped 4 bases and J dropped 5; count of bases not matched to a gene: 5. Germline assignment: CDR1 KGHDR and CDR2 SFDVKD. The CDR3 extends over 16 amino acids. DNA of the CDR3: TGTGCCACCAGTGACCCCGGGACTAGCGGGATAGATACGCAGTATTTT. Protein product: CATSDPGTSGIDTQYF.

This clone is a singleton in its sample. The chain is built from TRBV3-1 (or the pseudogene TRBV3-2) and TRBJ1-3; weak D call: TRBD1 (6 bases). The germline V and J ends were trimmed by 1 base and 8 bases, with 15 bases remaining between them. Per the germline V gene, CDR1 is LGHDT and CDR2 is YNNKEL (reference sequence). CDR3 length: 15 amino acids. CDR3 in DNA: TGTGCCAGCAGCCAAGCTCCGGGACATCGAGACACCATATATTTT. It translates to CASSQAPGHRDTIYF.

The gene calls are TRBV19 and TRBJ2-1; 9 nucleotides agree with TRBD2. V was clipped by 2 bases and J by 7 bases; unmatched bases: 6. Germline V gene lookup returns CDR1 LNHDA and CDR2 SQIVND (reference sequence). CDR3 size: 15 residues. CDR3 residues: CASSISSGRSNEQFF. In DNA, the CDR3 is TGTGCCAGTAGTATAAGTAGCGGGAGATCGAATGAGCAGTTCTTC.

This clone occurred once. This chain links TRBV5-6 with TRBJ1-2, with TRBD1 matching 11 bases. The CDR3 is made up of 12 amino acids. V shed 4 bases, J shed 13 bases, and the junction held 6 bases outside the gene matches. CDR1 and CDR2 from the germline V gene are SGHDT and YYEEEE. The CDR3 loop reads CASSLRDRGGTF. The CDR3 region has the DNA TGTGCCAGCAGCCTCCGGGACAGGGGGGGCACCTTC.

The rearrangement uses TRBV6-5 and TRBJ1-5; 7 positions agree with TRBD1. CDR1 is MNHEY and CDR2 is SVGAGI in the germline V gene. The CDR3 covers 15 residues. V trimming: 4 bases; J trimming: 3 bases; junction bases outside the gene matches: 6. In DNA form, the CDR3 reads TGTGCCAGCAGTTGGCAGGGGGGTCCCAATCAGCCCCAGCATTTT. Amino acids: CASSWQGGPNQPQHF.

The chain has TRBV6-4 and TRBJ2-7, with 7 bases identical to TRBD1. The ends lost 0 bases at V and 6 bases at J; junction bases unmatched: 2. The CDR3 covers 13 residues. Germline V CDR1 and CDR2: MRHNA, SNTAGT. CDR3 sequence: CASSDSAGGEQYF. CDR3 DNA sequence: TGTGCCAGCAGTGACTCCGCAGGGGGCGAGCAGTACTTC.

This clone has just a few counts. The chain uses TRBV19 and TRBJ1-1; tentatively, D is TRBD1 (5 bases). Germline V CDR1 and CDR2: LNHDA, SQIVND (reference sequence). The CDR3 has 15 residues. The V end was cut by 3 bases, the J end by 1 base, with 12 bases between. CDR3 nucleotides: TGTGCCAGTAGTATCCTAGATCAGGGGAACACTGAAGCTTTCTTT. The encoded protein is CASSILDQGNTEAFF. Full variable domain (remainder filled in from reference TRBV19 and TRBJ1-1): DGGITQSPKYLFRKEGQNVTLSCEQNLNHDAMYWYRQDPGQGLRLIYYSQIVNDFQKGDIAEGYSVSREKKESFPLTVTSAQKNPTAFYLCASSILDQGNTEAFFGQGTRLTVV.